Presented here are 4 T cell receptor beta chains from one specimen sequenced in a study of blood T cell repertoires in COVID-19. Measured with immunoSEQ multiplex PCR; TCRdb has only the in-frame clones, and not every one. The repertoire holds 95,000 to 120,000 clones, 75% to 90% seen once, with 5% to 6% in the top ten. The specimen was peripheral blood. The receptors derive from a woman between 55 and 75 years old with COVID-19, enrolled during active disease.

The chain uses TRBV3-1 (or the pseudogene TRBV3-2) and TRBJ2-7, with TRBD1 matching 8 bases. The J segment lost 2 bases and the V segment lost 6 bases, leaving 9 bases of the junction unmatched. Germline-derived CDR1 and CDR2 are LGHDT and YNNKEL (reference sequence). The CDR3 contains 15 residues. In nucleotides, the CDR3 is TGTGCCAGCAGTCCGGACAGGGTATATCCCTACGAGCAGTACTTC. The encoded protein is CASSPDRVYPYEQYF.

The V call is TRBV11-3, the J call TRBJ2-1, with 7 positions matching TRBD2. Per germline, CDR1 SGHNT and CDR2 YENEEA. After removal of 6 bases from V and 5 bases from J, the junction contained 7 bases not matched to a gene. This CDR3 has 14 residues. The CDR3 DNA follows: TGTGCCAGCAGTTGGACTAGGTTGAACAATGAGCAGTTCTTC. The encoded protein is CASSWTRLNNEQFF.

The rearrangement uses TRBV7-2 and TRBJ2-3; 11 nucleotides agree with TRBD2. Germline V gene sequence: CDR1 SGHTA, CDR2 FQGNSA. The CDR3 sequence is 15 residues long. Trimming took 5 bases from V and 0 from J; bases not matched to a gene: 1. CDR3 DNA: TGTGCCAGCAGCCCTAGCGGGGGGAGCACAGATACGCAGTATTTT. Translating it yields CASSPSGGSTDTQYF.

V gene TRBV2 combines with J gene TRBJ2-7; TRBD2 might be the D (5 bases). Germline lookup yields CDR1 SNHLY and CDR2 FYNNEI. Trimming pared 2 bases from V and 1 base from J, leaving 9 bases between. The CDR3 consists of 14 residues. The CDR3 coding sequence is TGTGCCAGCAGTGAAAGCCCGGGATCCTACGAGCAGTACTTC. Residues: CASSESPGSYEQYF.